Below are 23 T cell receptor beta chains sequenced from a single sample in a study of cytomegalovirus exposure and HLA in healthy donors (dated by TCRdb to about 2017). Library method: the immunoSEQ multiplex PCR assay. For the multiplex PCR, a mixture combining 60 forward primers for TCR Vbeta segments and 13 reverse primers for TCR Jbeta segments was used. Here the immuneACCESS table is served through TCRdb, limited to in-frame sequences with V and J called. Missing clones are a known gap in these copies; in checked studies unresolved V genes cover under half, and the rest lacks a known reason. This sample comprises about 130,000 clones, 65% to 80% of them detected only once. About 1.7% of the sample comes from the top ten. The sample consisted of PBMCs. The receptors derive from a woman in her thirties or forties in good health and CMV-seronegative.

The sample holds one count of this clone. The CDR3, as DNA: TGTGCCAGCAGTTCCGGGACAGGGGTGGCTTACAATGAGCAGTTCTTC. It codes for CASSSGTGVAYNEQFF. The chain joins TRBV6-5 to TRBJ2-1, with TRBD1 matching 10 bases. The V and J ends lost 4 bases and 4 bases, in that order; junction bases with no gene match: 7. The V gene's germline CDR1 is MNHEY and CDR2 SVGAGI. CDR3 size: 16 residues.

The chain employs TRBV2 and TRBJ2-7; 7 bases fit TRBD2. V gave up 3 bases and J gave up 1 base; unmatched junction bases: 6. CDR1 SNHLY and CDR2 FYNNEI come from the germline V gene. CDR3 length: 15 residues. The CDR3 loop reads CASSDSRGISYEQYF. The CDR3 DNA reads as TGTGCCAGCAGTGATTCGCGGGGGATTTCCTACGAGCAGTACTTC.

This clone was seen more than once but under ten times. The chain uses TRBV6-5 and TRBJ2-7; 11 bases fit TRBD2. The trim removed 6 bases at V and 3 bases at J, leaving 4 bases unmatched. Germline loops: CDR1 MNHEY, CDR2 SVGAGI. This CDR3 has 14 amino acids. CDR3 residues: CASSPLAGDYEQYF. CDR3 DNA: TGTGCCAGCAGCCCACTAGCGGGGGACTACGAGCAGTACTTC.

V and J are TRBV11-2 and TRBJ2-5, with D possibly being TRBD2 (5 bases). The J call may be in error: the DNA end matches TRBJ2-7 better. Germline-derived CDR1 and CDR2 are SGHAT and FQNNGV. CDR3 length: 14 amino acids. CDR3 amino acids: CASSLTISSYEQYF. The CDR3 DNA reads TGTGCCAGCAGCTTGACTATTAGCTCCTACGAGCAGTACTTC.

V and J are TRBV7-9 and TRBJ2-1; 8 bases fit TRBD2. CDR1 and CDR2 from the germline V gene are SEHNR and FQNEAQ (reference sequence). The length of the CDR3 is 15 residues. V was clipped by 0 bases and J by 9 bases; unmatched bases: 7. CDR3 in amino acids: CASSLAGPGGSEQFF. CDR3 nucleotide sequence: TGTGCCAGCAGCTTAGCAGGGCCGGGAGGGAGTGAGCAGTTCTTC.

V gene TRBV19 combines with J gene TRBJ2-1, with 7 bases identical to TRBD2. CDR3 length: 13 amino acids. Germline loops: CDR1 LNHDA, CDR2 SQIVND (reference sequence). Trimming removed 5 bases from V and 9 bases from J; junction bases left unmatched: 7. The CDR3 DNA reads as TGTGCCAGTAGTGCGGGACTAATGAGTGAGCAGTTCTTC. Translating gives CASSAGLMSEQFF. Looking up the rest from reference TRBV19 and TRBJ2-1 gives the full variable domain: DGGITQSPKYLFRKEGQNVTLSCEQNLNHDAMYWYRQDPGQGLRLIYYSQIVNDFQKGDIAEGYSVSREKKESFPLTVTSAQKNPTAFYLCASSAGLMSEQFFGPGTRLTVL.

This chain links TRBV4-1 with TRBJ1-4, with TRBD1 matching 10 bases. The trim removed 0 bases at V and 2 bases at J, leaving 15 bases unmatched. The CDR3 length is 21 residues. Per germline, CDR1 MGHRA and CDR2 YSYEKL. CDR3 sequence reads: CASSQDAIQGQGIGTNEKLFF. The CDR3 region has the DNA TGCGCCAGCAGCCAAGATGCGATACAGGGACAGGGGATAGGCACTAATGAAAAACTGTTTTTT.

The V and J genes are TRBV13 and TRBJ1-2, with 8 bases lining up with TRBD1. The V gene end was trimmed by 3 bases and the J gene end by 5 bases; junction bases not matched to a gene: 8. This CDR3 contains 15 residues. In germline, CDR1 is PRHDT, CDR2 FYEKMQ (reference sequence). CDR3 residues: CASSFAGDRSYGYTF. DNA of the CDR3: TGTGCCAGCAGCTTTGCGGGGGACAGGAGTTATGGCTACACCTTC.

The chain employs TRBV6-5 and TRBJ1-5; D is unresolved. The CDR3 is 14 amino acids. Trimming removed 5 bases at V and 3 bases at J, with 11 bases between. CDR1 and CDR2 from the germline V gene are MNHEY and SVGAGI. CDR3 region: CASSPEGYNQPQHF. CDR3 DNA sequence: TGTGCCAGCAGTCCTGAGGGCTACAATCAGCCCCAGCATTTT.

The rearrangement links TRBV6-1 to TRBJ1-5, with D unresolved. V was shortened by 4 bases and J by 5 bases, with 9 bases between the two germline ends. This CDR3 is 13 amino acids long. The V gene's germline CDR1 is MNHNS and CDR2 SASEGT. As DNA, the CDR3 is TGTGCCAGCAGTGTGCCCGGGGATCAGCCCCAGCATTTT. This sequence encodes CASSVPGDQPQHF.

The chain has TRBV6-4 and TRBJ2-3; 7 bases match TRBD1. J was trimmed by 4 bases and V by 0 bases; bases with no gene match: 10. Per the germline V gene, CDR1 is MRHNA and CDR2 is SNTAGT. This CDR3 is built from 17 residues. The CDR3 region is CASSDSNRGRSADTQYF. The CDR3 bases are TGTGCCAGCAGTGACTCGAATAGGGGGCGGTCAGCAGATACGCAGTATTTT.

The rearrangement uses TRBV6-1 and TRBJ1-6; D is perhaps TRBD1 (5 bases). Germline-derived CDR1 and CDR2 are MNHNS and SASEGT. The CDR3 has 15 residues. The germline V and J ends were trimmed by 1 base and 8 bases, with 12 bases remaining between them. The CDR3: CASSEGTTGDSPLHF. CDR3 nucleotides: TGTGCCAGCAGTGAAGGTACGACGGGGGATTCACCCCTCCACTTT.

This clone was counted a single time. The chain employs TRBV4-2 and TRBJ2-4, with D possibly being TRBD1 (5 bases). Germline lookup yields CDR1 LGHNA and CDR2 YNFKEQ. Trimming removed 1 base from V and 12 bases from J, with 19 bases in between. The CDR3 loop spans 15 amino acids. The CDR3 here is CASSQGVGSGDSQYF. CDR3 nucleotides: TGTGCCAGCAGCCAAGGGGTAGGGTCCGGAGACAGTCAGTACTTC.

This clone was seen just once. V usage is TRBV9 and J usage is TRBJ1-3; a possible D gene is TRBD1 (5 bases). V lost 4 bases and J lost 2, with 13 bases in between. CDR1 is SGDLS, CDR2 YYNGEE, per germline. This CDR3 is 15 amino acids long. The CDR3 here is CASSPRGDAGNTIYF. The CDR3 DNA is TGTGCCAGCAGCCCCCGGGGGGACGCTGGAAACACCATATATTTT.

This clone was recorded only once. Within the sample, other DNA sequences also encode this same CDR3. This chain links TRBV28 with TRBJ2-7, with D possibly matching TRBD2 (5 bases). Trimming cost V 7 bases and J 3 bases, with 13 bases left between them. Per the germline V gene, CDR1 is MDHEN and CDR2 is SYDVKM. This CDR3 is 13 amino acids long. The CDR3 sequence: CASTRGVGYEQYF. The CDR3 region has the DNA TGTGCCAGCACTCGGGGAGTAGGCTACGAGCAGTACTTC.

The CDR3 DNA is TGTGCCAGCAGCCAAGAGGAGGGGGCAGACACTGAAGCTTTCTTT. Its protein product is CASSQEEGADTEAFF. V and J are TRBV4-2 and TRBJ1-1; TRBD1 agrees at 7 bases. V was clipped by 0 bases and J by 3 bases; unmatched bases: 4. CDR3 length equals 15 residues. CDR1 is LGHNA, CDR2 YNFKEQ, per germline.

The table lists this clone with a few counts. J is TRBJ2-1 and V is TRBV19, with D perhaps TRBD2 (6 bases). The germline V gene has CDR1 LNHDA and CDR2 SQIVND (reference sequence). This CDR3 is 17 amino acids long. Trimming stripped 0 bases from V and 4 bases from J, with 16 bases between. CDR3 loop: CASSIDGDSPLYNEQFF. CDR3 nucleotide sequence: TGTGCCAGTAGTATAGACGGGGACTCCCCTCTGTACAATGAGCAGTTCTTC.

This clone has more than one count but fewer than ten. The CDR3, as DNA: TGTGCCAGCAGCACCGGACTAGCGGGTCCGAACACCGGGGAGCTGTTTTTT. As protein: CASSTGLAGPNTGELFF. The chain combines TRBV11-2 with TRBJ2-2, with TRBD2 identical over 11 bases. J lost 0 bases, V lost 5 bases, and 5 bases had no gene match. CDR1 SGHAT and CDR2 FQNNGV come from the germline V gene. The CDR3 extends over 17 amino acids.

J is TRBJ1-2 and V is TRBV5-3, with 7 bases lining up with TRBD1. TRBV5-3 is labeled an ORF, and its function is uncertain. V shed 4 bases, J shed 4 bases, and the junction held 13 bases outside the gene matches. The CDR3 totals 16 residues. The CDR3 protein is CARSPGTEALGYGYTF. In nucleotides, the CDR3 is TGTGCCAGAAGCCCCGGGACAGAGGCCCTAGGCTATGGCTACACCTTC.

V gene TRBV5-1 combines with J gene TRBJ1-2; unclear D gene. CDR1 SGHRS and CDR2 YFSETQ come from the germline V gene. Trimming removed 0 bases at V and 2 bases at J, with 5 bases between. This CDR3 is built from 13 residues. This chain's CDR3 is CASSLDGNYGYTF. The DNA for the CDR3 is TGCGCCAGCAGCTTGGACGGGAACTATGGCTACACCTTC.

The table lists this clone with a count of one. V usage is TRBV30 and J usage is TRBJ1-1, with TRBD1 as a possible D gene (5 bases). CDR1 is GTSNPN and CDR2 is SVGIG in the germline V gene (reference sequence). The length of the CDR3 is 13 residues. V was pared by 7 bases and J by 3 bases, with 15 bases between. CDR3 in amino acids: CAYETRADTEAFF. The CDR3 DNA sequence: TGTGCCTATGAAACCAGGGCGGACACTGAAGCTTTCTTT.

The genes are TRBV16 and TRBJ1-4, with D uncertain. The CDR3 is 13 amino acids. Germline V gives CDR1 KGHSY, CDR2 FQNENV. V lost 4 bases, J lost 5 bases, and 8 bases lay in between. The CDR3 loop reads CASSLSPNEKLFF. Here the CDR3 DNA reads TGTGCCAGCAGCCTTAGCCCGAATGAAAAACTGTTTTTT. The full variable domain, rest sourced from reference TRBV16 and TRBJ1-4, is GEEVAQTPKHLVRGEGQKAKLYCAPIKGHSYVFWYQQVLKNEFKFLISFQNENVFDETGMPKERFSAKCLPNSPCSLEIQATKLEDSAVYFCASSLSPNEKLFFGSGTQLSVL.

The chain couples TRBV7-2 to TRBJ2-1, with D possibly matching TRBD1 (6 bases). Germline V gives CDR1 SGHTA, CDR2 FQGNSA. The CDR3 has 17 amino acids. Trimming removed 0 bases at V and 5 bases at J, with 17 bases between. The CDR3 nucleotides are TGTGCCAGCAGCTTAGCGGGTGGGACATACATCCACAATGAGCAGTTCTTC. Its translation: CASSLAGGTYIHNEQFF.